The T cell receptor (beta chain) described here comes from a study of T-cell memory formation after mild COVID-19. TCRdb recomputed calls from the 5' RACE reads with MiXCR, one row per CDR3 protein. This repertoire shows 140,000 to 150,000 distinct CDR3 sequences, 15% to 20% found once; its top ten account for around 2.5%. On this clonotype: The antigen remains undetermined.

Study observations and caveats: Pre-infection memory carried some responding clones, suggesting that cross-reactive memory joined. Researchers report contracting CD4+ clones mostly in CM and EM, with CD8+ clones in EMRA.

This receptor was taken from an adult woman who had mild COVID-19 (a few samples of this study predate the infection). Cell type and time point are not known. Input material: PBMCs or a T cell subset sorted from them (not recorded which).

CDR3 protein: CSARGVSNTGELFF. DNA for the CDR3: TGCAGTGCTAGGGGGGTTTCGAACACCGGGGAGCTGTTTTTT. The rearrangement links TRBV20-1 to TRBJ2-2, with D possibly called TRBD1 or TRBD2 (5 bases each). The CDR3 is 14 residues long. Deletions cut 3 bases from V and 0 bases from J, with 8 bases between. Germline lookup yields CDR1 DFQATT and CDR2 SNEGSKA (reference sequence).